This T cell receptor beta chain was found in a study of Ad26.COV2.S vaccination and SARS-CoV-2 variants (dated by TCRdb to about 2021). For the study in its entirety: Donors in the vaccine arm were drawn from COV1001, a multicentre, randomized, double-blind, placebo-controlled phase I-IIa trial testing Ad26.COV2.S in healthy adults. Ad26.COV2.S was given intramuscularly at 5x10^10 or 1x10^11 viral particles, as a single shot or as two shots 56 days apart. The specificity and breadth of SARS-CoV-2-reactive T cell receptors after Ad26.COV2.S vaccination were assessed by TCRbeta repertoire sequencing. The TCR-sequenced set comprised approximately 30 samples: approximately 19 Ad26.COV2.S vaccine recipients, 5 placebo recipients and 8 SARS-CoV-2 convalescent individuals. Trial participants were randomized into five groups of five, in which low-dose or high-dose Ad26.COV2.S was given once or twice, or placebo was given on both occasions. Investigators remained blinded to trial group allocation during experiments and outcome assessment.

This clone was picked up one time. What this receptor recognizes is not known. No clone much larger than this one lies a single base away; base qualities are absent. Broad study findings and their caveats: After vaccination, spike-specific CD8+ and CD4+ T cell responses were reported to show substantial breadth. Ad26.COV2.S recipients had higher spike-specific TCR breadth than placebo recipients (P = 0.0014). The authors noted that the TCR breadth and depth analyses may have underestimated total T cell responses. Non-spike TCR breadth was comparable between vaccine and placebo recipients, consistent with the vaccine containing only spike. Comparing responses between vaccine doses or regimens was not something the study was powered to do.

TCRbeta CDR3 regions were sequenced with the immunoSEQ Assay. After extraction, genomic DNA underwent amplification by bias-controlled multiplex PCR, followed by high-throughput sequencing. Turning to the authors' computational methods: Collapsing and filtering of sequences were performed to quantify the absolute abundance of each unique TCRbeta CDR3 region. T cell fraction was estimated by normalization of TCRbeta template counts to usable DNA, with usable DNA being measured through amplification of reference genes present in all nucleated cells. Repertoire TCRs were annotated as SARS-CoV-2-specific by exact matching of V gene, CDR3 amino acid sequence and J gene to a known reactive TCR set. The reference SARS-CoV-2 TCR set was obtained from MIRA and was filtered for enrichment in COVID-19-positive ImmuneCODE repertoires, whereby public or cross-reactive TCRs were removed. Using the MIRA antigens, annotated TCRs were further analysed by specific ORF or by position within an ORF. Breadth was defined as annotated unique rearrangements over total unique productive rearrangements; depth was the summed frequency of those rearrangements. Group comparisons of TCR breadth used two-sided Wilcoxon rank-sum tests. The source is immuneACCESS, and TCRdb retained only in-frame sequences with V and J called. Part of the clones is not carried over; for the studies checked, unresolved V genes explain less than half of this, and the remainder is unexplained. That table supplies the V and J calls and clone size; D and trimming were determined from the DNA. This sample is represented by some 290,000 clones; approximately 86% of them were singletons. 1.5% to 2.5% of the sample comes from the top ten.

The treatment or condition label on this specimen signifies: some 19 received Ad26.COV2.S at low or high dose, single or two shots; a few received placebo; per-sample allocation not given. Repertoires of vaccine and placebo recipients were sequenced from samples collected on day 63 after the first injection. Cohort 1b enrolled some 25 adults aged 18-55 years at a single site in Boston, USA, between 29 July and 7 August 2020. Ad26.COV2.S consisted of a replication-incompetent adenovirus type 26 vector by which a prefusion-stabilized SARS-CoV-2 spike protein from the original Wuhan strain was expressed. V loses 3 bases, J loses 5 bases, and the germline ends lie 5 bases apart. CDR1 and CDR2 are drawn from the germline V gene (reference sequence): DFQATT, SNEGSKA. Measured from the cysteine to the phenylalanine, the CDR3 is 11 residues long. Left in the record is the CDR3 DNA by itself, 33 bases read in frame from the first base.

The chain is assembled from TRBV20-1 and TRBJ1-3, with no D gene named confidently. This receptor was taken from a person aged 18-60 years who received the Ad26.COV2.S COVID-19 vaccine or a placebo. The sample here was peripheral blood, taken in a trial of Ad26.COV2.S vaccine versus placebo. CDR3 loop: CSARGRNTIYF. The nucleotide sequence is TGCAGTGCTAGGGGAAGAAACACCATATATTTT.